Listed below are T cell receptor beta chains from one sample, sequenced in a study of T cell changes during pregnancy in multiple sclerosis. Here immunoSEQ multiplex PCR was the method, and the copy in TCRdb shows in-frame clones only, minus some. The sample yields over 80,000 clones, 90% seen once. Sequencing was performed on peripheral blood, taken in the second trimester of pregnancy. The receptors derive from a female donor in good health, enrolled as a control in a pregnancy study. The CDR3 runs from the conserved cysteine through the conserved F or W. The order of the fields is CDR3 length, clone size, D gene, V gene, J gene, CDR3 DNA, CDR3 protein. A D gene is named only where the DNA matches it firmly. Clone size is given for some rows only: seen once, a few or many times, or a class if the clone is expanded.

cdr3_length: 15
clone_size: few
d_call: NA
v_call: TRBV19
j_call: TRBJ1-1
cdr3_nt: TGTGCCAGTAGTATATTACGGGATTCGAACACTGAAGCTTTCTTT
cdr3_aa: CASSILRDSNTEAFF

cdr3_length: 15
clone_size: NA
d_call: NA
v_call: TRBV11-2
j_call: TRBJ2-7
cdr3_nt: TGTGCCAGCAGCTCGGGGGTGACAGTAACCTACGAGCAGTACTTC
cdr3_aa: CASSSGVTVTYEQYF

cdr3_length: 23
clone_size: NA
d_call: TRBD1
v_call: TRBV23-1
j_call: TRBJ1-4
cdr3_nt: TGCGCCAGCAGTCCCTGCTGCCACCGACAGGGGGCGATCGGTGTTGCGCCGAATGAAAAACTGTTTTTT
cdr3_aa: CASSPCCHRQGAIGVAPNEKLFF

cdr3_length: 14
clone_size: NA
d_call: NA
v_call: TRBV19
j_call: TRBJ1-6
cdr3_nt: TGTGCCAGTAGTATAGATCGGGGAGATTCACCCCTCCACTTT
cdr3_aa: CASSIDRGDSPLHF

cdr3_length: 15
clone_size: NA
d_call: TRBD2
v_call: TRBV19
j_call: TRBJ2-1
cdr3_nt: TGTGCCAGTTCACCAGGACTAGCGAGCTACAATGAGCAGTTCTTC
cdr3_aa: CASSPGLASYNEQFF

cdr3_length: 16
clone_size: NA
d_call: TRBD2
v_call: TRBV18
j_call: TRBJ2-7
cdr3_nt: TGTGCCAGCTCACCGTCATTAGCGGGGGGTTCCTACGAGCAGTACTTC
cdr3_aa: CASSPSLAGGSYEQYF

cdr3_length: 18
clone_size: NA
d_call: NA
v_call: TRBV28
j_call: TRBJ2-2
cdr3_nt: TGTGCCAGCAAGTTCCCTCTGGATGGGCCTTTGGACACCGGGGAGCTGTTTTTT
cdr3_aa: CASKFPLDGPLDTGELFF

cdr3_length: 14
clone_size: few
d_call: NA
v_call: TRBV5-4
j_call: TRBJ2-3
cdr3_nt: TGTGCCAGCAGCCCACAGGTTAGCACAGATACGCAGTATTTT
cdr3_aa: CASSPQVSTDTQYF

cdr3_length: 13
clone_size: NA
d_call: TRBD1
v_call: TRBV6-5
j_call: TRBJ1-5
cdr3_nt: TGTGCCAGCACTAGGGGGCCCCGACAGCCCCAGCATTTT
cdr3_aa: CASTRGPRQPQHF

cdr3_length: 13
clone_size: NA
d_call: NA
v_call: TRBV13
j_call: TRBJ2-7
cdr3_nt: TGTGCCAGCAAACTCCCCAACGGCGGCGAGCAGTACTTC
cdr3_aa: CASKLPNGGEQYF

cdr3_length: 13
clone_size: NA
d_call: TRBD2
v_call: TRBV29-1
j_call: TRBJ2-3
cdr3_nt: TGCGGCGTTGACGGGAGGGTCTCAGATACGCAGTATTTT
cdr3_aa: CGVDGRVSDTQYF

cdr3_length: 12
clone_size: NA
d_call: NA
v_call: TRBV7-2
j_call: TRBJ2-2
cdr3_nt: TGTGCCAGCAGTATTCACACCGGGGAGCTGTTTTTT
cdr3_aa: CASSIHTGELFF